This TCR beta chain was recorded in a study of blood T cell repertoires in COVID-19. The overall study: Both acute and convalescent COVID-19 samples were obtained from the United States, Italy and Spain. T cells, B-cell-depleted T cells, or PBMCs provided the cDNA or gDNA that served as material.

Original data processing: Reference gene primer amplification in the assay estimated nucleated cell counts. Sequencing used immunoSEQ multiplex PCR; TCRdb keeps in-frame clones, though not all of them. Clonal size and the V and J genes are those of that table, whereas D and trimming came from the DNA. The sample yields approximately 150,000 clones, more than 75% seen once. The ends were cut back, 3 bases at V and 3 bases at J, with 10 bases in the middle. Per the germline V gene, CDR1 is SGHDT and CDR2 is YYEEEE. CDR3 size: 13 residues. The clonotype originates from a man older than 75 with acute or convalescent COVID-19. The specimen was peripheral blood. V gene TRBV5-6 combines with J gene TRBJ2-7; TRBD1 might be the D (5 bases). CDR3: CASSSRAFYEQYF. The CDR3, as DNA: TGTGCCAGCAGCTCCAGGGCATTCTACGAGCAGTACTTC.